Listed below are T cell receptor beta chains from one sample, sequenced in a study of monozygotic twins with inflammatory bowel disease. One entry per CDR3 protein, without DNA, is what TCRdb gives after re-calling the 5' RACE reads. Across some 170,000 distinct CDR3 sequences, the top ten clones capture just under 7.5% of the sample. The sample taken for sequencing was blood. All receptors derive from a human donor with ulcerative colitis or Crohn's disease, or a healthy co-twin of an affected twin (not recorded which). Each CDR3 is given with its conserved first and last residue. The order of the fields is V gene, J gene, CDR3 protein.

v_call: TRBV12-3/TRBV12-4
j_call: TRBJ2-1
cdr3_aa: CASSLASSNEQFF

v_call: TRBV20-1
j_call: TRBJ1-2
cdr3_aa: CSASAMGAVGGFTF

v_call: TRBV6-5
j_call: TRBJ1-5
cdr3_aa: CASRYRDGQPQHF

v_call: TRBV10-1
j_call: TRBJ2-1
cdr3_aa: CASSLASSYNEQFF

v_call: TRBV21-1
j_call: TRBJ1-1
cdr3_aa: CASSKPRQQHQAFF

v_call: TRBV30
j_call: TRBJ2-3
cdr3_aa: CAWSSGTSGGDTQYF

v_call: TRBV10-3
j_call: TRBJ2-7
cdr3_aa: CAISGLDSEQYF

v_call: TRBV7-9
j_call: TRBJ2-5
cdr3_aa: CASSLRLAVSETQYF

v_call: TRBV20-1
j_call: TRBJ1-2
cdr3_aa: CSAPPGALGYTF

v_call: TRBV6-5
j_call: TRBJ1-6
cdr3_aa: CASTRDPYSPLHF